A single T cell receptor (beta chain) is shown here with its context. Its cognate antigen has yet to be identified. No base quality values were provided; no much bigger clone lies one nucleotide off. TCRbeta CDR3 regions were amplified from genomic DNA using the immunoSEQ Assay, a bias-controlled multiplex PCR. In the paper's pipeline: The number of nucleated cells in each sample was estimated by amplification of reference gene primers within the assay. To quantify the absolute abundance of each unique TCRbeta CDR3 rearrangement, sequence reads were collapsed and filtered. For each sample, productive Simpson clonality was calculated as the square root of Simpson's diversity index over productive rearrangements. TCRdb took this table from immuneACCESS and kept in-frame rearrangements with V and J called. Such tables lack part of the clones; where checked against another copy, unresolved V genes explain under half of the gap, and the rest is unexplained. The DNA was the basis for D and trimming; V, J and clone size are from that table. The sample table holds 120,000 to 150,000 clones, of which approximately 80% were seen once. 10% to 15% of the sample comes from the top ten.

This entry is derived from a study of blood T cell repertoires in COVID-19 (dated by TCRdb to 2019 to 2021). At the level of the whole study: Collaborator samples came from the United States, Italy and Spain and covered acute and convalescent phases of COVID-19. The prospective study material was composed of cDNA or gDNA derived from T cells, B-cell-depleted T cells, or PBMCs. The dataset comprised deeply sampled blood TCRbeta repertoires from subjects exposed to, actively infected with, or recovered from COVID-19. A freely available public database, intended as a resource for researchers studying the immune response to SARS-CoV-2, is where the repertoires were released. Samples came from the ongoing ImmuneRACE study (first 160 participants) plus 1,254 subjects from 6 global collaborators. Sample metadata almost always included a de-identified subject ID, COVID-19 status, age in years and sex. HLA class I and class II types, where available, came from metadata supplied by the sample provider rather than from assay-based typing.

The paper as a whole reports these results and caveats: The quantity of clinical and demographic metadata differed by source and by participant and was supplied without curation.

The CDR3 sequence holds 11 residues, the cysteine and phenylalanine included. Only the CDR3 region is kept as DNA, spanning 33 bases read in frame from base 1. The germline V gene yields SGHTA for CDR1 and FQGTGA for CDR2. Deletion took 4 bases off V and 5 bases off J, with a span of 2 bases between the germline ends. The collaborating institutions used their own protocols to collect whole blood in K2EDTA tubes. For TCRbeta analysis, collaborators shipped samples in one of three forms: frozen whole blood, isolated PBMCs, or DNA extracted from either of those sample types. Sequencing input: peripheral blood. This clonotype was obtained from a man in his 60s with active or convalescent COVID-19. In this chain, TRBV7-3 is recombined with TRBJ2-2; the D segment cannot be called with confidence. The CDR3 here reads CASSSTGELFF. The base sequence is TGTGCCAGCAGCTCAACCGGGGAGCTGTTTTTT.